The clone carrying this T cell receptor (beta chain) has at least ten counts. The CDR3 has 17 amino acids. V dropped 0 bases and J dropped 0 bases, with 13 bases sitting between them. Germline values: CDR1 SGHRS, CDR2 YFSETQ. The data were obtained in a study of T-cell memory formation after mild COVID-19. TCRdb re-called the 5' RACE reads with MiXCR, one entry per CDR3 protein. The data show 350,000 or so distinct CDR3 sequences, with around 21% seen just once and under 15% held by the top ten. The chain recombines TRBV5-1 with TRBJ2-1; D not certain. The sample comprised PBMCs or a T cell subset sorted from them (not recorded which). This receptor was taken from an adult woman who had mild COVID-19 (a few samples of this study predate the infection). Cell type and time point are not known. The CDR3 loop is CASSLAGRPSSYNEQFF. The CDR3 nucleotides read TGCGCCAGCAGCTTGGCGGGCAGGCCGAGCTCCTACAATGAGCAGTTCTTC.